In this sample, the clone carrying this T cell receptor beta chain turned up a few times. The source of the sample is a study of T cells in Graves' hyperthyroidism and ophthalmopathy. V shed 0 bases and J shed 0 bases, with 9 bases lying between them. This CDR3 is 16 amino acids long. CDR1 MNHEY and CDR2 SVGEGT come from the germline V gene. Regions amplified from RNA transcripts were the TCR beta CDR3 regions. HTBI primers were the set used in a first-round RT-PCR of the TCR CDR3. TCRdb ran MiXCR on the multiplex PCR reads and lists one entry per CDR3 protein. The data contain some 560,000 distinct CDR3 sequences, about 15% of them singletons.

The source of this sequence is a woman in her 30s with Graves' hyperthyroidism. Sequencing was carried out using blood. The J gene is TRBJ1-5, the V gene TRBV6-2 or TRBV6-3; D possibly corresponds to TRBD1 (5 bases). The CDR3 DNA follows: TGTGCCAGCAGTTACTCGACTGGGGCTAGCAATCAGCCCCAGCATTTT. This encodes CASSYSTGASNQPQHF.